These T cell receptor beta chains were read from a single sample in a study of T cells in tuberculosis. Here immunoSEQ multiplex PCR was the method, and the copy in TCRdb shows in-frame clones only, minus some. The sample has about 38,000 clones, approximately 95% seen once; the top ten hold 4% to 5.5%. Material: PBMCs, obtained at tuberculosis diagnosis. Receptors originate from an adult with tuberculosis. Each CDR3 is given with its conserved first and last residue. The D gene is left open where the match is weak. Expanded clones get a size class; other rows say once, few or many, or leave the size out.

J,D,V,size,CDR3,DNA
TRBJ1-6,NA,TRBV6-5,NA,CASARVGSPLHF,TGTGCCAGCGCCAGGGTAGGCTCACCCCTCCACTTT
TRBJ2-7,TRBD2,TRBV5-5,NA,CASSLVGRVGYEQYF,TGTGCCAGCAGCTTGGTTGGGAGGGTAGGTTACGAGCAGTACTTC
TRBJ2-7,TRBD1,TRBV5-1,NA,CASSYNGGQGGVYEQYF,TGCGCCAGCAGCTATAATGGGGGACAGGGAGGTGTCTACGAGCAGTACTTC
TRBJ1-6,TRBD1,TRBV2,NA,CASRGGQRENSPLHF,TGTGCCAGCAGGGGGGGACAGAGAGAAAATTCACCCCTCCACTTT
TRBJ2-7,NA,TRBV5-1,NA,CASSTGESTYEQYF,TGCGCCAGCAGCACTGGAGAAAGCACCTACGAGCAGTACTTC
TRBJ2-7,TRBD1,TRBV7-9,NA,CASSLVGSAGGSLSYEQYF,TGTGCCAGCAGCTTAGTAGGTTCGGCAGGGGGCTCCTTATCCTACGAGCAGTACTTC
TRBJ2-1,TRBD1,TRBV11-3,few,CASSFIRGNNEQFF,TGTGCCAGCAGCTTCATCAGGGGGAACAATGAGCAGTTCTTC
TRBJ2-5,NA,TRBV7-2,NA,CASSLGGQETQYF,TGTGCCAGCAGCTTAGGAGGCCAAGAGACCCAGTACTTC
TRBJ1-2,NA,TRBV5-1,NA,CASSRDPGAGGYTF,TGCGCCAGCAGTAGGGATCCAGGGGCTGGGGGCTACACCTTC
TRBJ1-2,TRBD1,TRBV19,NA,CATKPTGVHYGYTF,TGTGCCACCAAACCGACAGGGGTTCACTATGGCTACACCTTC
TRBJ1-1,NA,TRBV30,NA,CAWSPLGRLNTEAFF,TGTGCCTGGAGTCCACTAGGCAGGTTGAACACTGAAGCTTTCTTT
TRBJ1-1,NA,TRBV6-6,NA,CASSRGVTEAFF,TGTGCCAGCAGCCGGGGAGTCACTGAAGCTTTCTTT
TRBJ2-6,NA,TRBV7-3,NA,CASSPGSGANVLTF,TGTGCCAGCAGCCCAGGGTCTGGGGCCAACGTCCTGACTTTC
TRBJ2-7,NA,TRBV7-9,NA,CASSLVPLAAYEQYF,TGTGCCAGCAGCTTAGTCCCCTTGGCAGCCTACGAGCAGTACTTC
TRBJ1-2,NA,TRBV28,NA,CASSLQQGYGYTF,TGTGCCAGCAGTTTACAACAGGGCTATGGCTACACCTTC
TRBJ2-1,NA,TRBV4-3,NA,CASSPYRAREDEQFF,TGCGCCAGCAGCCCCTACCGGGCCAGGGAAGATGAGCAGTTCTTC
TRBJ2-1,NA,TRBV11-3,NA,CASSQDGRLDSYNEQFF,TGTGCCAGCAGCCAAGACGGCCGACTAGACTCCTACAATGAGCAGTTCTTC
TRBJ1-2,TRBD1,TRBV27,NA,CASSTQGALILGYTF,TGTGCCAGCAGTACACAGGGGGCACTGATCTTGGGCTACACCTTC
TRBJ1-1,NA,TRBV9,NA,CASSVEEGVIAFEAFF,TGTGCCAGCAGCGTGGAAGAGGGAGTTATCGCTTTTGAAGCTTTCTTT
TRBJ1-6,TRBD1,TRBV5-1,NA,CASSPGWTGGNSPLHF,TGCGCCAGCAGCCCTGGTTGGACAGGGGGAAATTCACCCCTCCACTTT
TRBJ2-1,TRBD1,TRBV30,NA,CAWNPGQAYNEQFF,TGTGCCTGGAATCCTGGACAGGCGTACAATGAGCAGTTCTTC
TRBJ1-1,TRBD1,TRBV18,NA,CASSPGQGAIWYTEAFF,TGTGCCAGCTCACCGGGACAGGGGGCCATATGGTACACTGAAGCTTTCTTT
TRBJ1-5,NA,TRBV19,NA,CASSNPEGSQPQHF,TGTGCCAGTAGCAACCCTGAGGGTTCTCAGCCCCAGCATTTT
TRBJ2-5,TRBD2,TRBV5-1,NA,CASSYGGAPRETQYF,TGCGCCAGCAGCTACGGGGGGGCCCCGCGGGAGACCCAGTACTTC
TRBJ1-6,NA,TRBV19,NA,CASTLTSRAISPLHF,TGTGCCAGTACTTTGACTAGCAGGGCTATTTCACCCCTCCACTTT
TRBJ1-2,NA,TRBV12-5,NA,CASGLVHLTPGLYGYTF,TGTGCTAGTGGTTTGGTACATCTAACGCCTGGGCTCTATGGCTACACCTTC
TRBJ1-6,NA,TRBV5-5,NA,CASSGGLNSPLHF,TGTGCCAGCAGCGGCGGACTTAATTCACCCCTCCACTTT
TRBJ2-7,NA,TRBV5-5,NA,CASSPGAEQYF,TGTGCCAGCAGTCCAGGGGCCGAGCAGTACTTC
TRBJ1-1,NA,TRBV2,NA,CASSVLQGFTEAFF,TGTGCCAGCAGTGTTCTCCAGGGTTTCACTGAAGCTTTCTTT
TRBJ2-3,TRBD2,TRBV4-3,NA,CASSQDPSTSGGVLDTQYF,TGCGCCAGCAGCCAAGACCCCTCCACTAGCGGGGGGGTTTTGGATACGCAGTATTTT
TRBJ1-2,NA,TRBV10-2,NA,CASSDNMVGRDYTF,TGCGCCAGCAGTGATAACATGGTCGGCAGGGACTACACCTTC
TRBJ1-6,TRBD1,TRBV7-9,NA,CATDGQASSYNSPLHF,TGTGCCACCGATGGACAGGCGAGCTCCTATAATTCACCCCTCCACTTT
TRBJ1-1,NA,TRBV4-3,NA,CASSQRQVMNTEAFF,TGCGCCAGCAGCCAGAGACAGGTTATGAACACTGAAGCTTTCTTT